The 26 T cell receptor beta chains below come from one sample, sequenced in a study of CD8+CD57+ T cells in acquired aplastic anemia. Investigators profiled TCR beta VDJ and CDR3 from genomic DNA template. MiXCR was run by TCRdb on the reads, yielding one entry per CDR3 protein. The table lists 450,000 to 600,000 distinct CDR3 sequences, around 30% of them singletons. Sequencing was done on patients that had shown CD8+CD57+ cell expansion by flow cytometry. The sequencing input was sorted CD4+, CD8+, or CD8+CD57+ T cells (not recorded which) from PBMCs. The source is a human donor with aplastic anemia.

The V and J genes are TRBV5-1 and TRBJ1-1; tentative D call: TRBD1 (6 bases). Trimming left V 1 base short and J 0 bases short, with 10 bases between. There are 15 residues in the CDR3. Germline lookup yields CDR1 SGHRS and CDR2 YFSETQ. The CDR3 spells CASSLMGGLNTEAFF. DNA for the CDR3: TGCGCCAGCAGCTTGATGGGGGGCCTGAACACTGAAGCTTTCTTT.

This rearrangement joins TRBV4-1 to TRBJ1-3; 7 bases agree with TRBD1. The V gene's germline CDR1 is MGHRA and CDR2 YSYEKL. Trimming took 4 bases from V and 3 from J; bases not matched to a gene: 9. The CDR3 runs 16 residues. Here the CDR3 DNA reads TGCGCCAGCAGCCGCACGGAGGGGGCCGGTGGAAACACCATATATTTT. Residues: CASSRTEGAGGNTIYF.

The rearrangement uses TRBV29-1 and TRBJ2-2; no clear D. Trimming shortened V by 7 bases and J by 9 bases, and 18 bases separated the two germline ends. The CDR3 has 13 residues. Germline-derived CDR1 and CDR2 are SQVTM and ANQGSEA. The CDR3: CSALDIGNRELFF. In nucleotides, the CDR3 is TGCAGCGCTCTAGATATAGGGAACCGGGAGCTGTTTTTT.

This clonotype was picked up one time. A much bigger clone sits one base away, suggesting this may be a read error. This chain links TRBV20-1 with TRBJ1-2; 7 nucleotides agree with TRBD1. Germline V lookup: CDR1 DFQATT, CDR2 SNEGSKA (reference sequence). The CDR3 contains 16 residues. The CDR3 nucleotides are TGCAGTGCTAGAGGGGCAGGGGGGGAGGCTAACTATGGCCACACCTTC. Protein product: CSARGAGGEANYGHTF.

CDR3 DNA sequence: TGTGCCAGCAGCTTAGGCGGACTAGCGGGGACCTACGAGCAGTACTTC. It is translated as CASSLGGLAGTYEQYF. V and J are TRBV11-2 and TRBJ2-7, with 12 nucleotides matching TRBD2. Germline V gene sequence: CDR1 SGHAT, CDR2 FQNNGV. The CDR3 runs to 16 residues. Losses at the gene ends were 1 base for V and 2 bases for J; bases not matched to a gene: 3.

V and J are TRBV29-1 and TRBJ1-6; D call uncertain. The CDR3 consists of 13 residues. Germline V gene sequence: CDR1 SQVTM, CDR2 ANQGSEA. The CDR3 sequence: CSDLGAYNSPLHF. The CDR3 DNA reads TGCAGTGACTTGGGTGCCTATAATTCACCCCTCCACTTT. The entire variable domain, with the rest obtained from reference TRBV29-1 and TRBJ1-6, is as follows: SAVISQKPSRDICQRGTSLTIQCQVDSQVTMMFWYRQQPGQSLTLIATANQGSEATYESGFVIDKFPISRPNLTFSTLTVSNMSPEDSSIYLCSDLGAYNSPLHFGNGTRLTVT.

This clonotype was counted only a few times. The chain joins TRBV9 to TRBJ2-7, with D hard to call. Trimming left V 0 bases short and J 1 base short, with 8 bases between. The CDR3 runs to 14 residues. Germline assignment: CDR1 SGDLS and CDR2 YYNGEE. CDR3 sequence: CASSVGPLSYEQYF. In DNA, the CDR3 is TGTGCCAGCAGCGTAGGTCCCCTTTCCTACGAGCAGTACTTC.

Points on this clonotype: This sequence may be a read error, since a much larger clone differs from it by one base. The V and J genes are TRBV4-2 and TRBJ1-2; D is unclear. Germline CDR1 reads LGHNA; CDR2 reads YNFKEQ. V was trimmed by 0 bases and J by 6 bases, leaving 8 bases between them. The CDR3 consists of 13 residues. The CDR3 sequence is CASSQDRHHGYTF. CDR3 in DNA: TGTGCCAGCAGCCAAGACCGGCATCATGGCTACACCTTC.

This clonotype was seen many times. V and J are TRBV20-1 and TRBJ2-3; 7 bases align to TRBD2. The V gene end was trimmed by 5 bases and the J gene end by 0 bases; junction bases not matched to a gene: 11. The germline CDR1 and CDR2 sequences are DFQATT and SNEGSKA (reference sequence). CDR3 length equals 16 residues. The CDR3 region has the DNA TGCAGTGCTGGTAGAGCGGGGCGCCCTAGCACAGATACGCAGTATTTT. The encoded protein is CSAGRAGRPSTDTQYF.

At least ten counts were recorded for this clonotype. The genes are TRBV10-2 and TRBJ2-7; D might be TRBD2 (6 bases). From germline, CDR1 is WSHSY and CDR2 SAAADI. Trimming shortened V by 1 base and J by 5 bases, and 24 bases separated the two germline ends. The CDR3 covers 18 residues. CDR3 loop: CASSEFRRDLLIVHEQYF. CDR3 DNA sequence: TGCGCCAGCAGTGAGTTTCGGAGGGACCTCCTAATTGTCCACGAGCAGTACTTC.

The CDR3 DNA sequence: TGTGCCAGTAGTTCGCAAATTACCAATCAGCCCCAGCATTTT. The encoded protein is CASSSQITNQPQHF. This chain links TRBV19 with TRBJ1-5; D unresolved. CDR1 is LNHDA, CDR2 SQIVND, per germline (reference sequence). The CDR3 is 14 residues long. V dropped 5 bases and J dropped 3 bases, with 11 bases sitting between them.

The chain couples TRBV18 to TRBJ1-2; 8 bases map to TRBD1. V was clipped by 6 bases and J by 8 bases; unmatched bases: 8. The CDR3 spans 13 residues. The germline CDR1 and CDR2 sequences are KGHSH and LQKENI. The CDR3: CASSPGQGEGYTF. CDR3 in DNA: TGTGCCAGCTCCCCCGGACAGGGAGAAGGCTACACCTTC.

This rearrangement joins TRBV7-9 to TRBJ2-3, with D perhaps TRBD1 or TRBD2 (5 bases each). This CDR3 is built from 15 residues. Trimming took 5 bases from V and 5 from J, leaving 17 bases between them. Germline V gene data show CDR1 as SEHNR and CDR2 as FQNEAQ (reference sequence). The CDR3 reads CASSLRGRLGDTQYF. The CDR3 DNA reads TGTGCCAGCAGCCTTCGGGGACGACTTGGAGATACGCAGTATTTT.

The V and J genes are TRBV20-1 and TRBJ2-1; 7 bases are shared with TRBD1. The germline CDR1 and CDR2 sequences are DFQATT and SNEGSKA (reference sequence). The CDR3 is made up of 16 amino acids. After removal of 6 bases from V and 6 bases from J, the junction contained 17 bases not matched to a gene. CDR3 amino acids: CSARDRATTPFNEQFF. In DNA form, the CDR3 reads TGCAGTGCCCGAGACAGGGCGACTACTCCCTTCAATGAGCAGTTCTTC.

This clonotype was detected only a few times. The CDR3 DNA is TGTGCCAGCAGTCCTTTAGCGGGAGGGCCACATAATGAGCAGTTCTTC. Translated: CASSPLAGGPHNEQFF. V usage is TRBV12-3 or TRBV12-4 and J usage is TRBJ2-1; 11 bases align to TRBD2. This CDR3 has 16 residues. The V segment lost 5 bases and the J segment 7 bases; nucleotides outside the gene matches: 10.

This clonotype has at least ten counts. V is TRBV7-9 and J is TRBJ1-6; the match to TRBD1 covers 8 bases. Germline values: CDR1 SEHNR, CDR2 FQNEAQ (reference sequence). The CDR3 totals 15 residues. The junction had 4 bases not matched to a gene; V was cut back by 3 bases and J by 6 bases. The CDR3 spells CASSFETGANSPLHF. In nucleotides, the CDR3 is TGTGCCAGCAGCTTCGAGACAGGGGCTAATTCACCCCTCCACTTT.

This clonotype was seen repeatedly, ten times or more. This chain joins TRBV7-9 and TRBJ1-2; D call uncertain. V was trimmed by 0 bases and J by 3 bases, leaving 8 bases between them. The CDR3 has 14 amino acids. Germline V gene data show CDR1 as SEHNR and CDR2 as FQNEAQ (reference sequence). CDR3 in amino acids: CASSLAFSDYGYTF. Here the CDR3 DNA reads TGTGCCAGCAGCTTAGCGTTTTCAGACTATGGCTACACCTTC.

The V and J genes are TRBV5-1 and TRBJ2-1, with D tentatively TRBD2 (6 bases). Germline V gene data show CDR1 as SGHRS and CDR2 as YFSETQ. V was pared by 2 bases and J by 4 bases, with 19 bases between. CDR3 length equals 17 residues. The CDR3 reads CASSLYREAGPYNEQFF. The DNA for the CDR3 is TGCGCCAGCAGCTTATATCGCGAGGCGGGGCCATACAATGAGCAGTTCTTC.

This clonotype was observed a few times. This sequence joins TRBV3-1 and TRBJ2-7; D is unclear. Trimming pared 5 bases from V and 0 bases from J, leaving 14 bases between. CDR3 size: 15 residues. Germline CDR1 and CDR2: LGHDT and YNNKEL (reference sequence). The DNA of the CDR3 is TGTGCCAGCAGCACGTCAGAATACTTCTCCTACGAGCAGTACTTC. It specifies CASSTSEYFSYEQYF.

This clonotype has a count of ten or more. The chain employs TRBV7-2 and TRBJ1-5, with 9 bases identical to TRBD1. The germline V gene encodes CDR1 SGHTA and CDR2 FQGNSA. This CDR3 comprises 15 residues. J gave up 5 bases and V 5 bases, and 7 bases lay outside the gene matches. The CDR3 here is CASSPYTGGYQPQHF. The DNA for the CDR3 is TGTGCCAGCAGCCCATACACAGGGGGCTATCAGCCCCAGCATTTT.

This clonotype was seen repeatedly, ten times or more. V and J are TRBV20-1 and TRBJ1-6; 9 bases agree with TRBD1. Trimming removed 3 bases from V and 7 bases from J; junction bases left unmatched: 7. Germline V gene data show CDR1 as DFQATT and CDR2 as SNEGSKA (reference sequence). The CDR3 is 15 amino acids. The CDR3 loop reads CSARGTGTGNSPLHF. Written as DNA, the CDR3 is TGCAGTGCTAGGGGGACCGGGACAGGGAATTCACCCCTCCACTTT.

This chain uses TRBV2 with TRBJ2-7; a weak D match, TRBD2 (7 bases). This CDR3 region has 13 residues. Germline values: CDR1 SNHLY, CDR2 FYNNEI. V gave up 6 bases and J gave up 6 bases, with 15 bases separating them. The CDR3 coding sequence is TGTGCCAGCAGGGGGGGGCAGGGTTTCGAGCAGTACTTC. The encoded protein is CASRGGQGFEQYF.

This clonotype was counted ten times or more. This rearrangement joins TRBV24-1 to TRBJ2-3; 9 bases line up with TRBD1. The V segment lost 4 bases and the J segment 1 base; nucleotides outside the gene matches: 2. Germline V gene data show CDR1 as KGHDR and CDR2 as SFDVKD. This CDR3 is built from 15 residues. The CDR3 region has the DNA TGTGCCACCAGTGACCGGGACAGGGGCACAGATACGCAGTATTTT. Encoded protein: CATSDRDRGTDTQYF.

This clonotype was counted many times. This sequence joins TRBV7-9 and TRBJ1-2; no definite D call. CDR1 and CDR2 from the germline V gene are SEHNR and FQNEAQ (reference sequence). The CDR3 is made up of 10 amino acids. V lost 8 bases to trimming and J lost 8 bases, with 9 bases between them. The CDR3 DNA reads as TGTGCCAGCGGCACGTACGGCTACACCTTC. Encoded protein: CASGTYGYTF.

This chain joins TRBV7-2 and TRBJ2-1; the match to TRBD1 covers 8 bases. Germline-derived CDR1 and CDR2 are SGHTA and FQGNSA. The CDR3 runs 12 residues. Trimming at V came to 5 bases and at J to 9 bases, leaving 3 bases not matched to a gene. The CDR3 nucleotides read TGTGCCAGCAGCCGACAGGGGCTTGAGCAGTTCTTC. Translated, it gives CASSRQGLEQFF.

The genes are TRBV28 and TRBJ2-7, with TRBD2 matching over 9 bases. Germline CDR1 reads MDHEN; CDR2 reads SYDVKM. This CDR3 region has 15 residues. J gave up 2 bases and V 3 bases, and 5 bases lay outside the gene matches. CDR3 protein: CASSLSSGGTYEQYF. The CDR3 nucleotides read TGTGCCAGCAGTTTGAGTAGCGGGGGAACCTACGAGCAGTACTTC.